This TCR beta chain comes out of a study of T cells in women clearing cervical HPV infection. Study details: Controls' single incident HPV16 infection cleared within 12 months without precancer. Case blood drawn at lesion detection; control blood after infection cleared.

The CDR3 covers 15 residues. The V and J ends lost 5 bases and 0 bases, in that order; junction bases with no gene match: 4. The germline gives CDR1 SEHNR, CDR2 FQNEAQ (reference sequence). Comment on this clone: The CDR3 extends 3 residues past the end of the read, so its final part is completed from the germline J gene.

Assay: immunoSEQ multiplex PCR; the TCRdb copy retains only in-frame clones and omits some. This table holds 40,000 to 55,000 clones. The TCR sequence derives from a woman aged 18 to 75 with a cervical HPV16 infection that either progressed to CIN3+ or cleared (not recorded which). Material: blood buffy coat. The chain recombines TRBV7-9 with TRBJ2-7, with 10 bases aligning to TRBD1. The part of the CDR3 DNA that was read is TGTGCCAGCAGCCCCGGGACAGGGGCCTCCTACGAG. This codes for CASSPGTGASYE. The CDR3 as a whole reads CASSPGTGASYEQYF.